What follows are 13 T cell receptor beta chains derived from one specimen sequenced in a study of regulatory T cells in long-lasting Graves disease. Sequencing libraries for TCR beta were prepared with iRepertoire HTBI primers and Arm-PCR of CDR3 regions. TCRdb re-called the multiplex PCR reads through MiXCR, storing one row per CDR3 protein. The table lists some 320,000 distinct CDR3 sequences, roughly 18% of them singletons. Time point indicated: newly diagnosed GD, antithyroid drugs for less than 3 months. Making the TCR library involved RNA that had been extracted from PBMCs. Specimen: peripheral blood mononuclear cells (PBMCs), collected at new diagnosis, from a patient treated with antithyroid drugs. The origin of the receptors is a female donor with Graves disease.

Many counts were recorded for this clonotype. The CDR3 here is CASTSTGPSGYTF. The CDR3 coding sequence is TGTGCCAGCACCAGCACCGGGCCTTCAGGCTACACCTTC. The rearrangement uses TRBV11-2 and TRBJ1-2; D not certain. The germline CDR1 and CDR2 sequences are SGHAT and FQNNGV. V shed 7 bases and J shed 8 bases, with 17 bases lying between them. CDR3 length: 13 amino acids. The full variable domain, completed using reference TRBV11-2 and TRBJ1-2, is EAGVAQSPRYKIIEKRQSVAFWCNPISGHATLYWYQQILGQGPKLLIQFQNNGVVDDSQLPKDRFSAERLKGVDSTLKIQPAKLEDSAVYLCASTSTGPSGYTFGSGTRLTVV.

Only a few counts were recorded for this clonotype. A much larger clone differs from this one at a single base, so this may be a read error. The conserved phenylalanine or tryptophan normally closing the CDR3 is absent here, so this likely arose from a read error. The chain has TRBV10-3 and TRBJ1-1; maybe TRBD1 (5 bases). The V end lost 7 bases, the J end lost 1 base, and 25 bases lay between the germline ends. Germline lookup yields CDR1 ENHRY and CDR2 SYGVKD. This CDR3 contains 18 residues. This chain's CDR3 is CAITRGGDSLSANTEAFL. CDR3 nucleotide sequence: TGTGCCATCACTAGGGGTGGCGACTCACTTTCGGCGAACACTGAAGCTTTCCTT.

This clonotype has a handful of counts. The V gene is TRBV5-1, the J gene TRBJ2-3; a possible D gene is TRBD2 (5 bases). V shed 1 base and J shed 4 bases, with 16 bases lying between them. The CDR3 is made up of 16 amino acids. Germline V gene data show CDR1 as SGHRS and CDR2 as YFSETQ. CDR3 coding DNA: TGCGCCAGCAGCTTGTTGCCTAGCTTAACCCCAGATACGCAGTATTTT. Amino acid sequence: CASSLLPSLTPDTQYF.

This clonotype was detected many times. The chain joins TRBV2 to TRBJ1-2; TRBD1 matches at 7 bases. The V segment lost 6 bases and the J segment 6 bases; nucleotides outside the gene matches: 7. CDR3 length: 13 residues. Germline V gene lookup returns CDR1 SNHLY and CDR2 FYNNEI. In nucleotides, the CDR3 is TGTGCCAGCAGCCGACCGGGACAGAATGGCTACACCTTC. This gives the protein CASSRPGQNGYTF.

For this clonotype: With a much larger clone just one base away, this may be a read error. The chain couples TRBV29-1 to TRBJ2-3; 7 bases align to TRBD2. The CDR3 covers 11 residues. The germline V gene encodes CDR1 SQVTM and CDR2 ANQGSEA. The CDR3 DNA sequence: TGCAACGTTGGGACGGGAGGAACGCAGTATTTT. Its protein product is CNVGTGGTQYF.

This clonotype was counted at least ten times. J is TRBJ1-2 and V is TRBV28; unclear D gene. Trimming left V 6 bases short and J 0 bases short, with 14 bases between. CDR3 length equals 15 residues. Germline V gene lookup returns CDR1 MDHEN and CDR2 SYDVKM. CDR3 residues: CASSRRRGTNYGYTF. CDR3 coding DNA: TGTGCCAGCAGCCGCCGCCGCGGAACTAACTATGGCTACACCTTC.

This clonotype appeared many times. V is TRBV7-8 and J is TRBJ2-1; D ambiguous. The germline V gene encodes CDR1 SGHVS and CDR2 FQNEAQ. The CDR3 runs to 13 residues. V lost 1 base to trimming and J lost 4 bases, with 5 bases between them. CDR3 amino acids: CASSLVVYNEQFF. Here the CDR3 DNA reads TGTGCCAGCAGCTTAGTCGTGTACAATGAGCAGTTCTTC.

This chain connects TRBV19 to TRBJ2-7; unclear D gene. Germline V CDR1 and CDR2: LNHDA, SQIVND (reference sequence). The CDR3 extends over 11 amino acids. V was shortened by 5 bases and J by 5 bases, with 7 bases between the two germline ends. This CDR3 is CASSGANEQYF. CDR3 coding DNA: TGTGCCAGTAGTGGAGCGAACGAGCAGTACTTC.

This clonotype was detected many times. The chain has TRBV6-1 and TRBJ2-3, with 8 bases matching TRBD2. The length of the CDR3 is 16 residues. The J segment lost 5 bases and the V segment lost 2 bases, leaving 9 bases of the junction unmatched. The germline V gene has CDR1 MNHNS and CDR2 SASEGT. CDR3 protein: CASSETAGGVGDTQYF. The CDR3 nucleotides read TGTGCCAGCAGTGAAACTGCGGGAGGAGTGGGAGATACGCAGTATTTT.

This clonotype was recorded many times. This chain links TRBV20-1 with TRBJ2-3; no clear D. The CDR3 runs to 16 residues. Germline-derived CDR1 and CDR2 are DFQATT and SNEGSKA (reference sequence). V was pared by 0 bases and J by 0 bases, with 13 bases between. For the CDR3, the DNA is TGCAGTGCTAGAGATGATCGTCCGGATAGCACAGATACGCAGTATTTT. As protein: CSARDDRPDSTDTQYF.

This clonotype was counted many times. V is TRBV10-3 and J is TRBJ2-4, with TRBD1 identical over 10 bases. CDR1 ENHRY and CDR2 SYGVKD come from the germline V gene. This CDR3 is built from 14 residues. The ends lost 5 bases at V and 8 bases at J; junction bases unmatched: 6. This CDR3 is CAISRDRGKDIQYF. The DNA for the CDR3 is TGTGCCATCAGTAGGGACAGGGGAAAGGACATTCAGTACTTC.

V is TRBV6-1 and J is TRBJ1-1; D not certain. Germline V gene lookup returns CDR1 MNHNS and CDR2 SASEGT. V lost 6 bases, J lost 0 bases, and 14 bases lay in between. This CDR3 region has 15 residues. CDR3 in amino acids: CASRPGRIMNTEAFF. The CDR3 bases are TGTGCCAGCAGACCTGGACGGATCATGAACACTGAAGCTTTCTTT.

This clonotype is a singleton in its sample. A much more abundant neighbour one base away suggests this may be a read error. The chain joins TRBV29-1 to TRBJ2-4, with D possibly matching TRBD1 (6 bases). V was trimmed by 3 bases and J by 13 bases, leaving 13 bases between them. This CDR3 is 11 amino acids long. Per germline, CDR1 SQVTM and CDR2 ANQGSEA. In DNA, the CDR3 is TGCAGCGTTGAGGGGTTGGGGGCCCAGTACTTC. It yields the protein CSVEGLGAQYF.